Described below is a single T cell receptor (beta chain) sequence and its context. Other DNA sequences in the sample encode the same CDR3. The assay was immunoSEQ multiplex PCR, and TCRdb's table has in-frame clones only and misses some. Among some 35,000 clones listed, roughly 81% were seen once. These data are taken from a study of pediatric ulcerative colitis. The rectum was sampled with one to two pinch biopsies at colonoscopy. V lost 0 bases, J lost 4 bases, and 10 bases lay in between. From germline, CDR1 is LGHNA and CDR2 YNFKEQ. This CDR3 comprises 14 residues. The sequenced material came from gut tissue. This chain links TRBV4-2 with TRBJ2-7; the D gene is possibly TRBD2 (5 bases). The clonotype originates from a boy aged 10-17 years with mild ulcerative colitis. The CDR3 nucleotides are TGTGCCAGCAGCCAAGACAGAGGGTCTTACGAGCAGTACTTC. Translating gives CASSQDRGSYEQYF.